A single sample gave rise to the 2 T cell receptor beta chains below, sequenced in a study of blood T cell repertoires in COVID-19. Repertoires were generated with immunoSEQ multiplex PCR, while TCRdb's copy carries only in-frame clones and drops some. The table has over 250,000 clones, around 87% seen once. Sequenced: peripheral blood. These receptors were obtained from a woman aged 50 to 60 with acute or convalescent COVID-19.

The sample holds a few counts of this clone. In DNA, the CDR3 is TGTGCCAGCAGTGAGCTAGCGGGAGACCTTTTTACCTACGAGCAGTACTTC. Protein sequence: CASSELAGDLFTYEQYF. J is TRBJ2-7 and V is TRBV6-1, with TRBD2 identical over 10 bases. Germline V CDR1 and CDR2: MNHNS, SASEGT. V lost 3 bases to trimming and J lost 2 bases; unmatched junction nucleotides: 10. There are 17 residues in the CDR3.

The chain uses TRBV27 and TRBJ2-7; 11 nucleotides line up with TRBD2. V shed 5 bases and J 0 bases; nucleotides not matched to a gene: 9. Germline CDR1 MNHEY, CDR2 SMNVEV (reference sequence). The CDR3 length is 17 residues. CDR3 nucleotide sequence: TGTGCCAGCAGTCAACTACTAGCGGGAGTCCACTCCTACGAGCAGTACTTC. Amino acid sequence: CASSQLLAGVHSYEQYF.